These 32 T cell receptor beta chains came from one sample sequenced in a study of radiotherapy plus CTLA-4 blockade in lung cancer. Some clones are missing from TCRdb's copy, which holds only in-frame ones; the method was immunoSEQ multiplex PCR. The sample has 35,000 to 40,000 clones, 72% seen once. The specimen comprised peripheral blood, sampled from a patient treated with radiotherapy plus ipilimumab. All receptors come from a human donor with non-small cell lung cancer who had stable disease on radiotherapy plus ipilimumab.

The rearrangement links TRBV18 to TRBJ1-4; D uncertain. CDR1 and CDR2 (germline): KGHSH, LQKENI. Trimming cost V 3 bases and J 7 bases, with 21 bases left between them. The CDR3 runs 17 residues. CDR3 DNA: TGTGCCAGCTCACCGGAGGGTACGCCCATATCTGGTGAAAAACTGTTTTTT. It is translated as CASSPEGTPISGEKLFF.

The V gene is TRBV19, the J gene TRBJ1-2; 8 bases are shared with TRBD1. The CDR3 is 14 residues long. CDR1 LNHDA and CDR2 SQIVND come from the germline V gene (reference sequence). J gave up 2 bases and V 5 bases, and 4 bases lay outside the gene matches. As DNA, the CDR3 is TGTGCCAGTAGTCGCGGACAGGGAAACTATGGCTACACCTTC. As protein: CASSRGQGNYGYTF.

J is TRBJ1-2 and V is TRBV29-1; 7 nucleotides match TRBD1. The CDR3 length is 13 residues. CDR1 and CDR2 from the germline V gene are SQVTM and ANQGSEA. Trimming removed 5 bases from V and 3 bases from J; junction bases left unmatched: 6. CDR3 region: CSVRPQGDYGYTF. The CDR3 nucleotides read TGCAGCGTTCGACCCCAGGGGGACTATGGCTACACCTTC.

V and J are TRBV5-1 and TRBJ1-4, with TRBD1 identical over 7 bases. Germline CDR1 reads SGHRS; CDR2 reads YFSETQ. The ends lost 4 bases at V and 10 bases at J; junction bases unmatched: 13. This CDR3 has 15 amino acids. The CDR3 here is CASSRRQGQAGKLFF. The CDR3 bases are TGCGCCAGCAGCCGAAGACAGGGCCAAGCAGGAAAACTGTTTTTT.

By its share, this clone is medium-sized. The V gene is TRBV7-9, the J gene TRBJ1-2, with D tentatively TRBD1 (5 bases). This CDR3 comprises 16 residues. Trimming cost V 1 base and J 4 bases, with 16 bases left between them. CDR1 and CDR2 from the germline V gene are SEHNR and FQNEAQ (reference sequence). The CDR3 bases are TGTGCCAGCAGCTTAGAGGGTGTAAGAGACAGCTATGGCTACACCTTC. Protein sequence: CASSLEGVRDSYGYTF.

The chain employs TRBV7-2 and TRBJ1-5; D remains ambiguous. The CDR3 has 14 residues. V lost 4 bases and J 2 bases, leaving 9 bases between the germline ends. Germline lookup yields CDR1 SGHTA and CDR2 FQGNSA. The DNA for the CDR3 is TGTGCCAGCAGCTCCCACGCGGGCAATCAGCCCCAGCATTTT. Protein product: CASSSHAGNQPQHF.

This chain connects TRBV19 to TRBJ1-2; TRBD1 is a possible D gene (6 bases). The length of the CDR3 is 16 residues. Trimming cost V 5 bases and J 4 bases, with 20 bases left between them. Germline loops: CDR1 LNHDA, CDR2 SQIVND (reference sequence). CDR3 protein: CASSPRAGGAGYGYTF. The CDR3 nucleotides are TGTGCCAGTAGTCCCCGGGCGGGGGGCGCCGGCTATGGCTACACCTTC.

CDR3: CAISELWTGQAFF. DNA of the CDR3: TGTGCCATCAGTGAGTTATGGACAGGACAAGCTTTCTTT. The rearrangement uses TRBV10-3 and TRBJ1-1; 7 nucleotides align to TRBD1. The CDR3 contains 13 residues. Germline lookup yields CDR1 ENHRY and CDR2 SYGVKD. The junction had 5 bases not matched to a gene; V was cut back by 1 base and J by 9 bases.

V is TRBV11-2 and J is TRBJ2-7; 9 bases are a match to TRBD1. The CDR3 consists of 16 residues. Looked up from germline, CDR1 is SGHAT and CDR2 is FQNNGV. Unmatched junction bases numbered 7, after V lost 1 base and J lost 3 bases. The CDR3 DNA is TGTGCCAGCAGCTTAGTCACACAGGGGGCGCGCTACGAGCAGTACTTC. Residues: CASSLVTQGARYEQYF.

The V gene is TRBV15, the J gene TRBJ1-5; maybe TRBD1 (5 bases). The CDR3 runs to 15 residues. Germline V lookup: CDR1 LNHNV, CDR2 YYDKDF (reference sequence). Trimming left V 5 bases short and J 2 bases short, with 13 bases between. The CDR3 coding sequence is TGTGCCACCAGCGGGACTCGGGGGGGCAATCAGCCCCAGCATTTT. This encodes CATSGTRGGNQPQHF.

This clone has only a few counts. The genes are TRBV7-6 and TRBJ2-2, with D maybe TRBD1 (5 bases). CDR1 SGHVS and CDR2 FNYEAQ come from the germline V gene. CDR3 length equals 14 residues. V dropped 6 bases and J dropped 6 bases, with 14 bases sitting between them. The DNA of the CDR3 is TGTGCCAGCAGTCCCAGGGTTTATTCCGGGGAGCTGTTTTTT. Residues: CASSPRVYSGELFF.

The rearrangement joins TRBV5-1 to TRBJ2-1; D not certain. The CDR3 contains 15 residues. The V gene lost 0 bases and the J gene lost 0 bases, with 7 bases spanning the gap. Germline CDR1 and CDR2: SGHRS and YFSETQ. The CDR3 coding sequence is TGCGCCAGCAGCTTGGAACAAAGCTCCTACAATGAGCAGTTCTTC. The encoded protein is CASSLEQSSYNEQFF.

This clone was detected a few times. CDR3: CSHTAGTDTQYF. Here the CDR3 DNA reads TGCAGCCATACGGCGGGTACAGATACGCAGTATTTT. The V call is TRBV29-1, the J call TRBJ2-3; the D gene is possibly TRBD2 (5 bases). Germline CDR1 is SQVTM and CDR2 is ANQGSEA. CDR3 length: 12 residues. Trimming removed 8 bases from V and 3 bases from J, with 12 bases in between.

V and J are TRBV7-9 and TRBJ1-2; D gene ambiguous. Trimming stripped 1 base from V and 2 bases from J, with 8 bases between. The CDR3 is 14 amino acids. Germline lookup yields CDR1 SEHNR and CDR2 FQNEAQ (reference sequence). The CDR3 coding sequence is TGTGCCAGCAGCTTAGGGAGAACCAACTATGGCTACACCTTC. Residues: CASSLGRTNYGYTF.

The chain couples TRBV30 to TRBJ1-6; no definite D call. Between the trimmed V and J ends, which lost 2 bases and 7 bases, there was a span of 12 bases. The CDR3 runs 14 residues. Germline CDR1 reads GTSNPN; CDR2 reads SVGIG (reference sequence). CDR3 DNA sequence: TGTGCCTGGAGTTTAGTAAACGGGAATTCACCCCTCCACTTT. Translated: CAWSLVNGNSPLHF. The full variable domain, completed using reference TRBV30 and TRBJ1-6, is SQTIHQWPATLVQPVGSPLSLECTVEGTSNPNLYWYRQAAGRGLQLLFYSVGIGQISSEVPQNLSASRPQDRQFILSSKKLLLSDSGFYLCAWSLVNGNSPLHFGNGTRLTVT.

This chain joins TRBV10-1 and TRBJ2-7; D might be TRBD2 (5 bases). This CDR3 contains 12 residues. Germline assignment: CDR1 WNHNN and CDR2 SYGVQD (reference sequence). The V and J ends lost 5 bases and 5 bases respectively, with 10 bases between them. In nucleotides, the CDR3 is TGCGCCAGCAGTCCTAGCATGGACGAGCAGTACTTC. Residues: CASSPSMDEQYF.

This clone has more than one count but fewer than ten. The chain employs TRBV6-6 and TRBJ1-5; no firm D call. This CDR3 is built from 15 residues. The germline V and J ends were trimmed by 6 bases and 0 bases, with 12 bases remaining between them. Germline values: CDR1 MNHNY, CDR2 SVGAGI (reference sequence). CDR3 bases: TGTGCCAGCAGACGACACGAAAATAGCAATCAGCCCCAGCATTTT. Translating it yields CASRRHENSNQPQHF.

The chain uses TRBV7-8 and TRBJ2-7; 10 bases are a match to TRBD2. J lost 4 bases, V lost 5 bases, and 5 bases had no gene match. CDR1 is SGHVS and CDR2 is FQNEAQ in the germline V gene. This CDR3 has 14 amino acids. CDR3 coding DNA: TGTGCCAGCAGCCATACTAGCGGGGAATACGAGCAGTACTTC. This gives the protein CASSHTSGEYEQYF.

The chain combines TRBV4-1 with TRBJ1-1; the D gene is possibly TRBD1 (6 bases). There are 15 residues in the CDR3. CDR1 is MGHRA, CDR2 YSYEKL, per germline. The ends were cut back, 0 bases at V and 10 bases at J, with 18 bases in the middle. The CDR3 DNA sequence: TGCGCCAGCAGCCAAGATCGGGGGGGGCCATCGGGAGCTTTCTTT. It is translated as CASSQDRGGPSGAFF.

The chain is built from TRBV7-6 and TRBJ2-1; no firm D call. Germline V gives CDR1 SGHVS, CDR2 FNYEAQ. V lost 7 bases and J lost 10, with 17 bases in between. CDR3 length: 13 amino acids. CDR3 bases: TGTGCCAGCACCGCTCCTGGCCAGGTCGAGCAGTTCTTC. It specifies CASTAPGQVEQFF.

J is TRBJ1-2 and V is TRBV5-6; weak D call: TRBD1 (5 bases). Germline V CDR1 and CDR2: SGHDT, YYEEEE. This CDR3 is 13 amino acids long. V was trimmed by 0 bases and J by 6 bases, leaving 9 bases between them. CDR3 protein: CASSLAPGDGYTF. CDR3 DNA: TGTGCCAGCAGCTTGGCCCCGGGGGATGGCTACACCTTC.

CDR3 protein: CASSLAGGSGYTF. CDR3 bases: TGCGCCAGCAGCTTGGCCGGGGGAAGTGGCTACACCTTC. V usage is TRBV5-1 and J usage is TRBJ1-2; possibly TRBD1 for D (5 bases). Looked up from germline, CDR1 is SGHRS and CDR2 is YFSETQ. The CDR3 loop spans 13 amino acids. Between the trimmed V and J ends, which lost 0 bases and 7 bases, there was a span of 10 bases.

The chain has TRBV30 and TRBJ2-6; 7 bases are a match to TRBD1. Germline CDR1 and CDR2: GTSNPN and SVGIG (reference sequence). CDR3 length: 14 residues. The J segment lost 2 bases and the V segment lost 2 bases, leaving 0 bases of the junction unmatched. CDR3 in amino acids: CAWSTGAGANVLTF. The CDR3 region has the DNA TGTGCCTGGAGTACAGGGGCTGGGGCCAACGTCCTGACTTTC.

Ten or more counts support this clone. This sequence joins TRBV7-9 and TRBJ2-3, with no clear D. The V and J ends lost 1 base and 3 bases respectively, with 8 bases between them. The CDR3 has 14 residues. CDR1 is SEHNR, CDR2 FQNEAQ, per germline (reference sequence). The CDR3 region is CASSLDTQTDTQYF. CDR3 nucleotide sequence: TGTGCCAGCAGCTTAGACACGCAGACAGATACGCAGTATTTT.

V gene TRBV7-9 combines with J gene TRBJ1-2; maybe TRBD1 (5 bases). V was shortened by 8 bases and J by 6 bases, with 10 bases between the two germline ends. The CDR3 runs to 11 residues. Germline assignment: CDR1 SEHNR and CDR2 FQNEAQ (reference sequence). CDR3 residues: CASSGGDGYTF. The CDR3 DNA reads TGTGCCAGCTCGGGGGGGGATGGCTACACCTTC. Complete variable domain (other parts from reference TRBV7-9 and TRBJ1-2): DTGVSQNPRHKITKRGQNVTFRCDPISEHNRLYWYRQTLGQGPEFLTYFQNEAQLEKSRLLSDRFSAERPKGSFSTLEIQRTEQGDSAMYLCASSGGDGYTFGSGTRLTVV.

V is TRBV2 and J is TRBJ2-7; tentatively, D is TRBD1 (6 bases). The CDR3 loop spans 13 amino acids. From germline, CDR1 is SNHLY and CDR2 FYNNEI. V was pared by 6 bases and J by 3 bases, with 12 bases between. CDR3 DNA: TGTGCCAGCAGGAGGACAGAAAACTACGAGCAGTACTTC. Amino acid sequence: CASRRTENYEQYF. Together with reference TRBV2 and TRBJ2-7, the CDR3 gives the full variable domain: EPEVTQTPSHQVTQMGQEVILRCVPISNHLYFYWYRQILGQKVEFLVSFYNNEISEKSEIFDDQFSVERPDGSNFTLKIRSTKLEDSAMYFCASRRTENYEQYFGPGTRLTVT.

This rearrangement joins TRBV18 to TRBJ2-1; 8 bases map to TRBD2. This CDR3 is built from 17 residues. V lost 3 bases, J lost 8 bases, and 15 bases stayed unmatched. Germline lookup yields CDR1 KGHSH and CDR2 LQKENI. The CDR3 spells CASSPSRTSSFVDEQFF. In DNA form, the CDR3 reads TGTGCCAGCTCACCCTCGAGGACTAGCAGTTTCGTCGATGAGCAGTTCTTC.

J is TRBJ2-7 and V is TRBV4-2; TRBD2 aligns across 8 bases. The CDR3 sequence is 17 residues long. The trim removed 0 bases at V and 5 bases at J, leaving 12 bases unmatched. CDR1 LGHNA and CDR2 YNFKEQ come from the germline V gene. As DNA, the CDR3 is TGTGCCAGCAGCCAAGACGAAGGGCGGGGGGCAAGCAACGAGCAGTACTTC. Its protein product is CASSQDEGRGASNEQYF.

The rearrangement joins TRBV12-5 to TRBJ2-5; D ambiguous. Germline V CDR1 and CDR2: LGHNT, FRNRAP. The CDR3 length is 18 residues. V gave up 0 bases and J gave up 1 base, with 18 bases separating them. This CDR3 is CASGLVSDGSIGQETQYF. CDR3 sequence (DNA): TGTGCTAGTGGTTTGGTCTCAGACGGGTCCATCGGCCAAGAGACCCAGTACTTC.

The rearrangement links TRBV5-4 to TRBJ1-1; possible D gene TRBD1, 6 bases. The CDR3 has 12 residues. The V gene lost 4 bases and the J gene lost 11 bases, with 15 bases spanning the gap. Germline loops: CDR1 SGHNT, CDR2 YYREEE (reference sequence). CDR3 in amino acids: CASSGRQDKAFF. CDR3 nucleotides: TGTGCCAGCAGCGGGAGACAGGATAAGGCTTTCTTT.

The chain carries TRBV2 and TRBJ1-2; TRBD1 agrees at 8 bases. Trimming cost V 10 bases and J 4 bases; bases outside gene matches: 8. CDR1 is SNHLY and CDR2 is FYNNEI in the germline V gene. The CDR3 is 13 amino acids. CDR3 amino acids: CAIDGQGIYGYTF. DNA for the CDR3: TGTGCCATTGACGGACAGGGCATCTATGGCTACACCTTC.

V and J are TRBV5-5 and TRBJ2-5; D might be TRBD2 (6 bases). Trimming stripped 1 base from V and 0 bases from J, with 10 bases between. This CDR3 comprises 15 residues. The germline V gene encodes CDR1 SGHKS and CDR2 YYEKEE (reference sequence). The CDR3 DNA sequence: TGTGCCAGCAGCTTGCGGGGGACGTACCAAGAGACCCAGTACTTC. Its translation is CASSLRGTYQETQYF. Complete variable domain (other parts from reference TRBV5-5 and TRBJ2-5): DAGVTQSPTHLIKTRGQQVTLRCSPISGHKSVSWYQQVLGQGPQFIFQYYEKEERGRGNFPDRFSARQFPNYSSELNVNALLLGDSALYLCASSLRGTYQETQYFGPGTRLLVL.